One sample yielded the 9 T cell receptor beta chains listed below, sequenced in a study of blood T cell repertoires in COVID-19. Using immunoSEQ multiplex PCR, the repertoire was profiled, and TCRdb retains in-frame clones only, with some absent. The sample records some 190,000 clones, 75% to 90% being singletons. Material: peripheral blood. These receptors all stem from a man aged 55 to 70 with acute or convalescent COVID-19.

The chain combines TRBV11-2 with TRBJ1-1; possibly TRBD1 for D (5 bases). With 0 bases removed from V and 10 bases from J, the gap between germline ends came to 9 bases. Germline V gene sequence: CDR1 SGHAT, CDR2 FQNNGV. This CDR3 is built from 12 residues. CDR3 DNA: TGTGCCAGCAGCTTAGACAGGGTCACAGCTTTCTTT. Translating gives CASSLDRVTAFF. Supplemented by reference TRBV11-2 and TRBJ1-1, the full variable domain reads EAGVAQSPRYKIIEKRQSVAFWCNPISGHATLYWYQQILGQGPKLLIQFQNNGVVDDSQLPKDRFSAERLKGVDSTLKIQPAKLEDSAVYLCASSLDRVTAFFGQGTRLTVV.

The chain employs TRBV7-6 and TRBJ1-2, with D unresolved. CDR3 length: 13 amino acids. The germline V and J ends were trimmed by 5 bases and 3 bases, with 10 bases remaining between them. CDR1 is SGHVS, CDR2 FNYEAQ, per germline. Here the CDR3 reads CASSPQNHYGYTF. The CDR3 nucleotides read TGTGCCAGCAGCCCACAAAACCACTATGGCTACACCTTC.

This clone came up a few times. This rearrangement joins TRBV6-5 to TRBJ2-7; TRBD1 is a possible D gene (5 bases). The CDR3 loop spans 13 amino acids. Germline assignment: CDR1 MNHEY and CDR2 SVGAGI. V lost 5 bases to trimming and J lost 5 bases, with 13 bases between them. The chain's CDR3 is CASSREWGDEQYF. The DNA of the CDR3 is TGTGCCAGCAGTCGTGAGTGGGGCGACGAGCAGTACTTC.

This clone has just one count. The V and J genes are TRBV6-5 and TRBJ2-1; no clear D. The CDR3 sequence is 13 residues long. The germline gives CDR1 MNHEY, CDR2 SVGAGI. The germline V and J ends were trimmed by 5 bases and 3 bases, with 8 bases remaining between them. The CDR3 nucleotides are TGTGCCAGCAGTAGGCAGGTCTACAATGAGCAGTTCTTC. It translates to CASSRQVYNEQFF.

The chain has TRBV24-1 and TRBJ2-1; 9 bases fit TRBD2. The junction had 9 bases not matched to a gene; V was cut back by 3 bases and J by 7 bases. The length of the CDR3 is 16 residues. Germline CDR1 reads KGHDR; CDR2 reads SFDVKD. The CDR3 protein is CATSDGAGGFGNEQFF. CDR3 nucleotides: TGTGCCACCAGTGATGGAGCGGGAGGCTTCGGGAATGAGCAGTTCTTC.

The chain recombines TRBV3-1 (or the pseudogene TRBV3-2) with TRBJ2-1; 7 bases match TRBD2. The germline V gene encodes CDR1 LGHDT and CDR2 YNNKEL (reference sequence). This CDR3 spans 16 amino acids. The V gene end was trimmed by 2 bases and the J gene end by 3 bases; junction bases not matched to a gene: 7. For the CDR3, the DNA is TGTGCCAGCAGCCAACTGGGGCTAGCGGACTACAATGAGCAGTTCTTC. This encodes CASSQLGLADYNEQFF.

The chain recombines TRBV27 with TRBJ1-4, with 8 bases fitting TRBD1. The junction had 4 bases not matched to a gene; V was cut back by 7 bases and J by 0 bases. CDR3 length: 15 residues. The germline gives CDR1 MNHEY, CDR2 SMNVEV (reference sequence). This CDR3 is CASTDRAATNEKLFF. CDR3 coding DNA: TGTGCCAGCACGGACAGGGCTGCAACTAATGAAAAACTGTTTTTT.

This chain joins TRBV19 and TRBJ1-1; D is unresolved. With 7 bases removed from V and 1 base from J, the gap between germline ends came to 25 bases. The germline gives CDR1 LNHDA, CDR2 SQIVND (reference sequence). This CDR3 region has 18 residues. CDR3 residues: CASTPGLINGNKNTEAFF. The CDR3 DNA reads TGTGCCAGTACCCCCGGGTTGATCAACGGGAACAAGAACACTGAAGCTTTCTTT.

The rearrangement links TRBV7-2 to TRBJ2-5; D is possibly TRBD2 (6 bases). CDR3 length: 15 amino acids. Germline V gene data show CDR1 as SGHTA and CDR2 as FQGNSA. V gave up 0 bases and J gave up 1 base, with 9 bases separating them. CDR3 residues: CASSLAWTTQETQYF. CDR3 nucleotides: TGTGCCAGCAGCTTAGCCTGGACTACCCAAGAGACCCAGTACTTC.